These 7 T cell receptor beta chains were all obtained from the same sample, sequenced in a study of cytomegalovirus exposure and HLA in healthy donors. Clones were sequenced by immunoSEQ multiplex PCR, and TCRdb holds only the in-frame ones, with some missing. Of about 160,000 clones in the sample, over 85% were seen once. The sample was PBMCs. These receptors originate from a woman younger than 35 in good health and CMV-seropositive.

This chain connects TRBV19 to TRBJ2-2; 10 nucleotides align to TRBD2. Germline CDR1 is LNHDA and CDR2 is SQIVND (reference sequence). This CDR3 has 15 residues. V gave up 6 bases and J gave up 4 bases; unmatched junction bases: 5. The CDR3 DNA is TGTGCCAGTAGCCTAGCGGGAGTTGGCACCGGGGAGCTGTTTTTT. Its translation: CASSLAGVGTGELFF. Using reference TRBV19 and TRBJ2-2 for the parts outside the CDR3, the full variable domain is DGGITQSPKYLFRKEGQNVTLSCEQNLNHDAMYWYRQDPGQGLRLIYYSQIVNDFQKGDIAEGYSVSREKKESFPLTVTSAQKNPTAFYLCASSLAGVGTGELFFGEGSRLTVL.

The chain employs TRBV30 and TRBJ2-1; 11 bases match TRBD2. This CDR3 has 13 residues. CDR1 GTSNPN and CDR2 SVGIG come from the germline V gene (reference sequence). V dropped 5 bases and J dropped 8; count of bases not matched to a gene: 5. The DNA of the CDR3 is TGTGCCTGGCAAAAACTAGCGGGAGATGAGCAGTTCTTC. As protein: CAWQKLAGDEQFF.

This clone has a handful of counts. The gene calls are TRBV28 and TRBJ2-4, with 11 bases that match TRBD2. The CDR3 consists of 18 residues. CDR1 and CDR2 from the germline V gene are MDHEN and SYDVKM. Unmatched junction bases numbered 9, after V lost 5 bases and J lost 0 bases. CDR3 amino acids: CASSGARTSGPAKNIQYF. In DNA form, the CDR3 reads TGTGCCAGCAGTGGCGCCCGGACTAGCGGGCCAGCCAAAAACATTCAGTACTTC.

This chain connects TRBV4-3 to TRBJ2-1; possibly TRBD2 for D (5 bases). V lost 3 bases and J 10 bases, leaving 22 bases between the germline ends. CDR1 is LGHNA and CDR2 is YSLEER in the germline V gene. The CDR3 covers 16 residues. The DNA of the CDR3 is TGCGCCAGCAGCCATCACCGGGCCCCAAACACGGGGGAGCAGTTCTTC. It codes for CASSHHRAPNTGEQFF.

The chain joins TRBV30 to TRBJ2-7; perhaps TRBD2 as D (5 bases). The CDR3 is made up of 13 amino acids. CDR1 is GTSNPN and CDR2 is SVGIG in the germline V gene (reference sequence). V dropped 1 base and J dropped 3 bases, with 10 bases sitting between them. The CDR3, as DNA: TGTGCCTGGAGTGACCTCCGGGACTACGAGCAGTACTTC. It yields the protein CAWSDLRDYEQYF.

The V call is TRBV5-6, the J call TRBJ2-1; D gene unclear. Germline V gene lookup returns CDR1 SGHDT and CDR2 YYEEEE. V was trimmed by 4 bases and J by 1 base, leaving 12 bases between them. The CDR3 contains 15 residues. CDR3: CASSLAPTSYNEQFF. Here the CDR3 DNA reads TGTGCCAGCAGCCTGGCCCCTACTTCCTACAATGAGCAGTTCTTC.

For the CDR3, the DNA is TGTGCCAGCAGCGTAGGCGGCCTACAGGCCAAAGCTTTCTTT. Protein product: CASSVGGLQAKAFF. V gene TRBV9 combines with J gene TRBJ1-1, with a possible D match to TRBD1 (5 bases). V shed 0 bases and J shed 9 bases, with 15 bases lying between them. The CDR3 is made up of 14 amino acids. Germline V gene sequence: CDR1 SGDLS, CDR2 YYNGEE. The full variable domain, with the rest looked up from reference TRBV9 and TRBJ1-1, is DSGVTQTPKHLITATGQRVTLRCSPRSGDLSVYWYQQSLDQGLQFLIQYYNGEERAKGNILERFSAQQFPDLHSELNLSSLELGDSALYFCASSVGGLQAKAFFGQGTRLTVV.